This is a list of T cell receptor beta chains from one sample in a study of memory B cells and T cells in multiple sclerosis. Some clones are missing from TCRdb's copy, which holds only in-frame ones; the method was immunoSEQ multiplex PCR. The sample yields fewer than 40,000 clones, about 83% seen once. These receptors lack a known antigen. Sequenced input: PBMCs from blood kept in culture. The receptors come from a human donor with multiple sclerosis. Each CDR3 is given with its conserved first and last residue. Each record gives: J gene, D gene, clone size, V gene, CDR3 protein, CDR3 DNA. D genes are given only for firm matches. Size values are once, few and many counts, or a class for expanded clones, and some rows have none.

j_gene: TRBJ2-7
d_gene: -
abundance: -
v_gene: TRBV4-2
CDR3aa: CASSQGNYEQYF
CDR3nt: TGTGCCAGCAGCCAGGGAAATTACGAGCAGTACTTC

j_gene: TRBJ1-5
d_gene: TRBD1
abundance: few
v_gene: TRBV28
CDR3aa: CASSLFLGQGNQPQHF
CDR3nt: TGTGCCAGCAGTTTATTTTTGGGACAGGGCAATCAGCCCCAGCATTTT

j_gene: TRBJ1-3
d_gene: -
abundance: -
v_gene: TRBV18
CDR3aa: CASSRSDSWNTIYF
CDR3nt: TGTGCCAGCTCACGGTCGGACTCCTGGAACACCATATATTTT

j_gene: TRBJ1-2
d_gene: -
abundance: -
v_gene: TRBV6-5
CDR3aa: CASREGGRNYGYTF
CDR3nt: TGTGCCAGCAGAGAGGGGGGGAGGAACTATGGCTACACCTTC

j_gene: TRBJ2-5
d_gene: TRBD1
abundance: -
v_gene: TRBV2
CDR3aa: CASSRQRQGGQETQYF
CDR3nt: TGTGCCAGCAGTCGCCAGAGACAGGGGGGGCAAGAGACCCAGTACTTC

j_gene: TRBJ2-1
d_gene: TRBD2
abundance: -
v_gene: TRBV18
CDR3aa: CASSPAGLAELYNEQFF
CDR3nt: TGTGCCAGCTCACCCGCGGGACTAGCGGAATTATACAATGAGCAGTTCTTC

j_gene: TRBJ1-5
d_gene: TRBD1
abundance: few
v_gene: TRBV18
CDR3aa: CASSPGTGAQPQHF
CDR3nt: TGTGCCAGCTCACCTGGGACAGGGGCTCAGCCCCAGCATTTT

j_gene: TRBJ2-5
d_gene: TRBD2
abundance: -
v_gene: TRBV28
CDR3aa: CASSPLGLAGAETQYF
CDR3nt: TGTGCCAGCAGTCCACTGGGACTAGCGGGAGCAGAGACCCAGTACTTC

j_gene: TRBJ2-3
d_gene: TRBD2
abundance: -
v_gene: TRBV5-4
CDR3aa: CASSPGTSGRNADTQYF
CDR3nt: TGTGCCAGCAGCCCCGGGACTAGCGGGAGGAATGCAGATACGCAGTATTTT

j_gene: TRBJ1-5
d_gene: -
abundance: once
v_gene: TRBV10-1
CDR3aa: CASSEGGEYNQPQHF
CDR3nt: TGCGCCAGCAGTGAGGGGGGCGAATACAATCAGCCCCAGCATTTT